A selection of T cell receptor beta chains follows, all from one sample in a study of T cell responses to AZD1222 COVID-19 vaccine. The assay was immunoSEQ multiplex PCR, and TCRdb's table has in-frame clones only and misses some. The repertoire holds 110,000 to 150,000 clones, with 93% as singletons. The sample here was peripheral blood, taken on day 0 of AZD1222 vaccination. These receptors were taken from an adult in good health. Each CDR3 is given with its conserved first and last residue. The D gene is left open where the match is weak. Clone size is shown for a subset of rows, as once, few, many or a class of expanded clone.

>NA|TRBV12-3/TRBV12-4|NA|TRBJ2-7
CASTADSSYEQYF
TGTGCCAGCACCGCGGACAGCTCCTACGAGCAGTACTTC
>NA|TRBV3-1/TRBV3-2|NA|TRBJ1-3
CASSQGWEVSNTIYF
TGTGCCAGCAGCCAAGGCTGGGAGGTTTCAAACACCATATATTTT
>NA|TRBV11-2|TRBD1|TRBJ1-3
CASSLGSGTGFSGNTIYF
TGTGCCAGCAGCTTAGGTTCCGGGACAGGGTTTTCTGGAAACACCATATATTTT
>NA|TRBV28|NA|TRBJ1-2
CASSLGGNYGYTF
TGTGCCAGCAGTTTAGGAGGGAACTATGGCTACACCTTC
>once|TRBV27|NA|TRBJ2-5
CASSLSGQETQYF
TGTGCCAGCAGTTTATCCGGTCAAGAGACCCAGTACTTC
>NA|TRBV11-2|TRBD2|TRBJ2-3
CASTLRLAASTDTQYF
TGTGCCAGCACCCTTAGACTAGCGGCCAGCACAGATACGCAGTATTTT
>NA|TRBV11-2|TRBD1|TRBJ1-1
CASSLGGDRVASF
TGTGCCAGCAGCTTAGGGGGGGACAGGGTGGCCTCCTTT
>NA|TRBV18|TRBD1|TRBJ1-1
CASSQGGSDTEAFF
TGTGCCAGCTCACAAGGGGGCAGCGACACTGAAGCTTTCTTT
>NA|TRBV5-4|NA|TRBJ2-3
CASSLKASSTADTQYF
TGTGCCAGCAGCTTGAAGGCTAGCAGTACGGCAGATACGCAGTATTTT
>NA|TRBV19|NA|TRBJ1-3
CASSWGTGNTIYF
TGTGCCAGTAGTTGGGGTACTGGAAACACCATATATTTT
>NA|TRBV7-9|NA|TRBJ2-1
CASSPPRAPLYNEQFF
TGTGCCAGCAGCCCCCCCCGGGCCCCCCTTTACAATGAGCAGTTCTTC
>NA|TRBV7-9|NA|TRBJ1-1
CASSLVTLEAFF
TGTGCCAGCAGCTTAGTGACGCTTGAAGCTTTCTTT
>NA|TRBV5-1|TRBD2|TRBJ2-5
CASSLDPAGAQETQYF
TGCGCCAGCAGCTTGGATCCAGCGGGAGCGCAAGAGACCCAGTACTTC
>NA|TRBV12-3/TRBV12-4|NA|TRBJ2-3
CASSTTRDTQYF
TGTGCCAGCAGCACGACCCGTGACACGCAGTATTTT
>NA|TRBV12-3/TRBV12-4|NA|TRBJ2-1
CASRKDNYNEQFF
TGTGCCAGCAGGAAGGACAATTACAATGAGCAGTTCTTC
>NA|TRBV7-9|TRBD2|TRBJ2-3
CASSLVSRSGSPTDTQYF
TGTGCCAGCAGCTTAGTGAGTCGTAGCGGGAGCCCAACAGATACGCAGTATTTT
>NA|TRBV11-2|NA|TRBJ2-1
CASSLGPRAPYNEQFF
TGTGCCAGCAGCTTAGGGCCGAGGGCCCCTTACAATGAGCAGTTCTTC
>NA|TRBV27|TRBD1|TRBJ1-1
CASSTITGGAEAFF
TGTGCCAGCAGTACTATTACAGGGGGGGCTGAAGCTTTCTTT
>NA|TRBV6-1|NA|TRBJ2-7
CASSERALYEQYF
TGTGCCAGCAGTGAAAGGGCCCTCTACGAGCAGTACTTC
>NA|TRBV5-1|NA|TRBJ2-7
CASSLGLIPYEQYF
TGCGCCAGCAGCTTGGGACTAATTCCTTACGAGCAGTACTTC
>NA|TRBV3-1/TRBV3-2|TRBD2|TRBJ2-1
CASSQEGLAGAAYNEQFF
TGTGCCAGCAGCCAAGAAGGACTAGCGGGAGCCGCCTACAATGAGCAGTTCTTC
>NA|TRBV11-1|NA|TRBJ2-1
CASSLLRGDLYNEQFF
TGTGCCAGCAGCTTACTTAGGGGGGACCTATACAATGAGCAGTTCTTC
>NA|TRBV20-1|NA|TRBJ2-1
CSASPKRFSNEQFF
TGCAGTGCTAGTCCTAAGCGATTCTCCAATGAGCAGTTCTTC
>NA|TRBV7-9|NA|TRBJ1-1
CASSEGGLNTEAFF
TGTGCCAGCAGCGAAGGGGGACTGAACACTGAAGCTTTCTTT
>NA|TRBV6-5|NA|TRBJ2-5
CASRKRTNQETQYF
TGTGCCAGCAGGAAACGGACTAACCAAGAGACCCAGTACTTC
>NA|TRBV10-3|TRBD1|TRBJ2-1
CAISEPGQSYNEQFF
TGTGCCATCAGTGAACCGGGACAGTCCTACAATGAGCAGTTCTTC
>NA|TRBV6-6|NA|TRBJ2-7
CASIGGNYEQYF
TGTGCCAGCATTGGAGGGAACTACGAGCAGTACTTC
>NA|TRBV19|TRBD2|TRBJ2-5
CASRTSGEETQYF
TGTGCCAGCAGGACTAGCGGGGAAGAGACCCAGTACTTC
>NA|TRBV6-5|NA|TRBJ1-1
CASSYSADITEAFF
TGTGCCAGCAGTTACTCGGCAGACATCACTGAAGCTTTCTTT
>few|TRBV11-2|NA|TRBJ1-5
CASSLNLGGNQPQHF
TGTGCCAGCAGCTTAAATCTAGGAGGGAATCAGCCCCAGCATTTT
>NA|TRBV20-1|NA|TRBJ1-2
CSARIGNGYTF
TGCAGTGCTAGAATAGGGAATGGCTACACCTTC
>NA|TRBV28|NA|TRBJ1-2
CASSLAGTFGGYTF
TGTGCCAGCAGTTTGGCAGGGACGTTCGGTGGCTACACCTTC
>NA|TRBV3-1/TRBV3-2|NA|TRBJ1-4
CASSPIPGTKGEKLFF
TGTGCCAGCAGCCCGATACCGGGAACCAAAGGGGAAAAACTGTTTTTT
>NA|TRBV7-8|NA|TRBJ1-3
CASSIPGTDTIYF
TGTGCCAGCAGCATTCCAGGGACGGACACCATATATTTT
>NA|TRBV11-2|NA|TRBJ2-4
CASSLDLLGDLQYF
TGTGCCAGCAGCTTAGATTTGCTTGGGGACCTTCAGTACTTC
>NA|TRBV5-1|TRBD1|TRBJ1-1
CASSLEGTGESTEAFF
TGCGCCAGCAGCTTGGAGGGGACAGGGGAGAGCACTGAAGCTTTCTTT
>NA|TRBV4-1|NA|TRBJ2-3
CASSQVGTSTDTQYF
TGCGCCAGCAGCCAAGTAGGGACTAGCACAGATACGCAGTATTTT
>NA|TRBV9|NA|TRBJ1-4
CASSVGQGGEKLFF
TGTGCCAGCAGCGTAGGTCAGGGAGGGGAAAAACTGTTTTTT
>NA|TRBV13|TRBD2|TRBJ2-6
CASYRLAEKAGANVLTF
TGTGCCAGCTACCGACTAGCGGAGAAGGCTGGGGCCAACGTCCTGACTTTC
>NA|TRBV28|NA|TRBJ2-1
CASCLSERHYNEQFF
TGTGCCAGCTGTTTATCGGAGCGTCATTACAATGAGCAGTTCTTC
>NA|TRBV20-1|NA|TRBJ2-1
CSASKAEQFF
TGCAGTGCTAGTAAAGCTGAGCAGTTCTTC
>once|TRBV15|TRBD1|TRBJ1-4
CATSRKGAGEKLFF
TGTGCCACCAGCAGGAAGGGGGCTGGAGAAAAACTGTTTTTT
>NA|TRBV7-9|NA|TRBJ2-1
CASSFSNSYNEQFF
TGTGCCAGCAGCTTTAGCAACTCCTACAATGAGCAGTTCTTC
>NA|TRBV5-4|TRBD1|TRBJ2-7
CASSLAAGTGPYEQYF
TGTGCCAGCAGCTTGGCCGCGGGGACAGGGCCCTACGAGCAGTACTTC
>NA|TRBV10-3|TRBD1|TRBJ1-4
CAISGTGFRKTEKLFF
TGTGCCATCAGTGGGACAGGGTTCCGAAAAACCGAAAAACTGTTTTTT
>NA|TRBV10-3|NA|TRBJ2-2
CAISESLQAAGELFF
TGTGCCATCAGTGAGTCGTTGCAGGCTGCCGGGGAGCTGTTTTTT
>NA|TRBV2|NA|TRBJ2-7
CASTLGLQSAYEQYF
TGTGCCAGCACTTTGGGACTTCAGTCCGCTTACGAGCAGTACTTC
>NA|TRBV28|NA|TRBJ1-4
CASTRDGEGEKLFF
TGTGCCAGCACCAGGGACGGGGAGGGTGAAAAACTGTTTTTT
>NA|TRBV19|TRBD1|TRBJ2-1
CASRRTQGSHEQFF
TGTGCCAGTAGAAGGACACAGGGGTCCCATGAGCAGTTCTTC